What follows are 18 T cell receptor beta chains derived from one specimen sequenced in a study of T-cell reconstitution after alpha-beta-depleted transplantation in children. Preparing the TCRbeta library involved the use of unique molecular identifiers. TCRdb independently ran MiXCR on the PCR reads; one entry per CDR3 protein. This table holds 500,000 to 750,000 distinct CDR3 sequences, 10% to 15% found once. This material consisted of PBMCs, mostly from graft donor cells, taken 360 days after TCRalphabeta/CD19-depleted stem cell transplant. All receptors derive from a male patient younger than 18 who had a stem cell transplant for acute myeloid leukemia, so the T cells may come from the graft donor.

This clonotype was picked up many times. Here the CDR3 reads CSVGLGGESSEAFF. The DNA of the CDR3 is TGCAGCGTTGGACTCGGCGGCGAAAGCTCTGAAGCTTTCTTT. This chain connects TRBV29-1 to TRBJ1-1, with unresolved D. The germline CDR1 and CDR2 sequences are SQVTM and ANQGSEA. The CDR3 extends over 14 amino acids. Trimming took off 4 bases at V and 6 bases at J, with 18 bases between the two ends. Supplemented by reference TRBV29-1 and TRBJ1-1, the full variable domain reads SAVISQKPSRDICQRGTSLTIQCQVDSQVTMMFWYRQQPGQSLTLIATANQGSEATYESGFVIDKFPISRPNLTFSTLTVSNMSPEDSSIYLCSVGLGGESSEAFFGQGTRLTVV.

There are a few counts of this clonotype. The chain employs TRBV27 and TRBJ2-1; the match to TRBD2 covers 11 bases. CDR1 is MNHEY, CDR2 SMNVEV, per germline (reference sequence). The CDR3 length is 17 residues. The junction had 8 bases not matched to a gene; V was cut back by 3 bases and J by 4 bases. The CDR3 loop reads CASSFASGRIGYNEQFF. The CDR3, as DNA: TGTGCCAGCAGTTTCGCTAGCGGGAGGATCGGGTACAATGAGCAGTTCTTC.

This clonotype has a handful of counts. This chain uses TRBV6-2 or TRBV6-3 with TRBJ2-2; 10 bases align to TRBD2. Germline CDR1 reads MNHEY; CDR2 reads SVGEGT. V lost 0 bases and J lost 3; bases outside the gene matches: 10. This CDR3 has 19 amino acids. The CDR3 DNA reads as TGTGCCAGCAGTTACTCAAGGGGGCTAGCGGGAGTCCACACCGGGGAGCTGTTTTTT. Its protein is CASSYSRGLAGVHTGELFF.

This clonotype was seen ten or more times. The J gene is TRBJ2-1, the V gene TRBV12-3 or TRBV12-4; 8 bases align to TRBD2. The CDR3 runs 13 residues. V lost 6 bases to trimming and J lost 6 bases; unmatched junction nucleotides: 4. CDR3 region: CASRAGDPNEQFF. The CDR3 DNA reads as TGTGCCAGCAGAGCGGGAGACCCCAATGAGCAGTTCTTC.

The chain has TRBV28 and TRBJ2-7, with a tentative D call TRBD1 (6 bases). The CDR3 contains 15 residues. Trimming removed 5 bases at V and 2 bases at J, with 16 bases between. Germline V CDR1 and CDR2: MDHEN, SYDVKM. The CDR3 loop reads CASSTPGHLTYEQYF. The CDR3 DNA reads TGTGCCAGCAGTACTCCGGGACACCTAACCTACGAGCAGTACTTC. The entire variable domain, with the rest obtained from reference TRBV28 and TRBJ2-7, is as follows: DVKVTQSSRYLVKRTGEKVFLECVQDMDHENMFWYRQDPGLGLRLIYFSYDVKMKEKGDIPEGYSVSREKKERFSLILESASTNQTSMYLCASSTPGHLTYEQYFGPGTRLTVT.

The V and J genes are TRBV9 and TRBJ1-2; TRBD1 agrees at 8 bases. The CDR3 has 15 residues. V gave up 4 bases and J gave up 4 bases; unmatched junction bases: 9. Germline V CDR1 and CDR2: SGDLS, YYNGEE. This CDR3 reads CASSLYRDRSYGYTF. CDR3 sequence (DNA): TGTGCCAGCAGCCTATACCGGGACAGGTCCTATGGCTACACCTTC.

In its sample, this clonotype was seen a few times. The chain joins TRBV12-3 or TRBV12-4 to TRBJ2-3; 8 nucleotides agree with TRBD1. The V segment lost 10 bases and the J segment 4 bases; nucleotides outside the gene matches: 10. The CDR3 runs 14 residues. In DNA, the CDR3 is TGTGCCACCGGGGACAGGAGGAGCGCAGATACGCAGTATTTT. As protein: CATGDRRSADTQYF.

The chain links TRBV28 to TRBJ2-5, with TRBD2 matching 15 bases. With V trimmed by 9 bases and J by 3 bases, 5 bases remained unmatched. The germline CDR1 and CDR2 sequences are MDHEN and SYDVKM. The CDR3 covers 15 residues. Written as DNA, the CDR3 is TGTGCCAGTGCCGGGACTAGCGGGAGGAAAGAGACCCAGTACTTC. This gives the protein CASAGTSGRKETQYF.

The CDR3 spells CASKESGITYEQYF. Written as DNA, the CDR3 is TGTGCCAGCAAGGAAAGCGGGATTACCTACGAGCAGTACTTC. The chain employs TRBV6-1 and TRBJ2-7; 7 positions match TRBD2. Germline V gene data show CDR1 as MNHNS and CDR2 as SASEGT. The J segment lost 2 bases and the V segment lost 7 bases, leaving 8 bases of the junction unmatched. The CDR3 covers 14 residues.

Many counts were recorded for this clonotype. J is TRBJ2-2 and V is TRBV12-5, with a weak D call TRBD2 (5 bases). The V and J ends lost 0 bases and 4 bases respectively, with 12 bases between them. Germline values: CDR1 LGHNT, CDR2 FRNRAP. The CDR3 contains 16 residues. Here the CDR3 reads CASGLVGLAGTGELFF. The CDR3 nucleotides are TGTGCTAGTGGTTTGGTAGGGCTAGCCGGCACCGGGGAGCTGTTTTTT.

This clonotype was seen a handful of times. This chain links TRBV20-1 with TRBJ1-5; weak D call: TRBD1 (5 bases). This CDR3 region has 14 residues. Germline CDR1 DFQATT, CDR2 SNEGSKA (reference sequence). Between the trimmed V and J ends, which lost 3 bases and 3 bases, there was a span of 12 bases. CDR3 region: CSASTGVPNQPQHF. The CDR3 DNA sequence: TGCAGTGCTAGTACGGGGGTCCCCAATCAGCCCCAGCATTTT.

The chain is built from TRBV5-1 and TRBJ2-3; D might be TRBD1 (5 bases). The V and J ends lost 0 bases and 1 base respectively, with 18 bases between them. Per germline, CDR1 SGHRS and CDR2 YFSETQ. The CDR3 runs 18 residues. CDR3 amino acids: CASSLEGALLGRTDTQYF. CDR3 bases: TGCGCCAGCAGCTTGGAGGGCGCCCTGCTGGGGCGCACAGATACGCAGTATTTT.

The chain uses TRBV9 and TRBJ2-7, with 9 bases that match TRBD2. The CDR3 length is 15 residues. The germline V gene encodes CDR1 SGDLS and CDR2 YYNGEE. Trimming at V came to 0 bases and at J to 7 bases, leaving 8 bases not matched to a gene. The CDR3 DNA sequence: TGTGCCAGCAGCGTAGGTCCTAGCGGGGACGAAGAGCAGTACTTC. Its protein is CASSVGPSGDEEQYF.

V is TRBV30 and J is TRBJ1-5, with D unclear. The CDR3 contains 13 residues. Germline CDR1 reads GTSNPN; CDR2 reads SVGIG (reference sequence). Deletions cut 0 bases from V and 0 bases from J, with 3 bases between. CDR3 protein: CAWSVSSNQPQHF. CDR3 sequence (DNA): TGTGCCTGGAGTGTAAGTAGCAATCAGCCCCAGCATTTT.

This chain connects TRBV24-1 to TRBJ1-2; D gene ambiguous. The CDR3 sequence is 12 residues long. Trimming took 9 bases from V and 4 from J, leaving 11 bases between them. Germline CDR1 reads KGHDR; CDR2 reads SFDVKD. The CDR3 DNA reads TGTGCCACCTCGATCGGGAGCTATGGCTACACCTTC. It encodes CATSIGSYGYTF.

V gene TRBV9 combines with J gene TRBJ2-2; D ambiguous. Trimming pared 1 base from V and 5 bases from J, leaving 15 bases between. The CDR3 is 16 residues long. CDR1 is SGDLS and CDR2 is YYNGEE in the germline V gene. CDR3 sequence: CASSVKGQERTGELFF. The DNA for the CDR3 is TGTGCCAGCAGCGTAAAAGGGCAGGAGAGAACCGGGGAGCTGTTTTTT.

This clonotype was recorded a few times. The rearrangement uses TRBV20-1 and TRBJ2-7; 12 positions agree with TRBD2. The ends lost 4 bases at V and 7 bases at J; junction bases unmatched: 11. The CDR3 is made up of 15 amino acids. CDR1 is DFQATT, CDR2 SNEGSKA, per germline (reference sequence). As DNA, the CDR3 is TGCAGTGCTAAACCATCCGGGACTAGCGGGTGGGAGCAGTACTTC. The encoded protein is CSAKPSGTSGWEQYF.

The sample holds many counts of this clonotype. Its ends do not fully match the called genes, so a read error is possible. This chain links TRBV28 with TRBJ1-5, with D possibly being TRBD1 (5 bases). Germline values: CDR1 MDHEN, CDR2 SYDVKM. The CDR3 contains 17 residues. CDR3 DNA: TGTGCCAGCAGCTTATTAGTAGGGCTGCAGGGCAGGCAGCCCCAGCATTTT. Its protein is CASSLLVGLQGRQPQHF.